The next 11 T cell receptor beta chains were all read from a single sample in a study of blood T cell repertoires in COVID-19. The repertoire was sequenced with immunoSEQ multiplex PCR; TCRdb's copy has only in-frame clones and lacks some. The table has 90,000 to 110,000 clones, 75% to 90% seen once. Sequenced input: peripheral blood. All receptors derive from a woman aged 50 to 60 with acute or convalescent COVID-19.

The rearrangement joins TRBV6-1 to TRBJ1-5; TRBD1 matches 7 bases. Germline loops: CDR1 MNHNS, CDR2 SASEGT. CDR3 size: 17 residues. V was clipped by 3 bases and J by 3 bases; unmatched bases: 11. The DNA for the CDR3 is TGTGCCAGCAGTGACCGAACCAGGGGGATCGACAATCAGCCCCAGCATTTT. As protein: CASSDRTRGIDNQPQHF.

The genes are TRBV12-3 or TRBV12-4 and TRBJ1-6; 7 positions match TRBD1. This CDR3 is built from 13 residues. V lost 7 bases, J lost 9 bases, and 6 bases stayed unmatched. The CDR3 protein is CASITQGSSPLHF. In nucleotides, the CDR3 is TGTGCCAGCATCACACAGGGGAGTTCACCCCTCCACTTT.

The rearrangement joins TRBV18 to TRBJ2-3, with TRBD2 matching over 12 bases. Germline CDR1 reads KGHSH; CDR2 reads LQKENI. The CDR3 covers 16 residues. Trimming at V came to 4 bases and at J to 5 bases, leaving 7 bases not matched to a gene. The CDR3 protein is CASSRGLAGQGDTQYF. CDR3 nucleotides: TGTGCCAGCTCACGCGGACTAGCGGGGCAAGGAGATACGCAGTATTTT.

The chain joins TRBV5-1 to TRBJ2-7; D perhaps matches TRBD1 (6 bases). CDR3 length equals 15 residues. Trimming took 1 base from V and 6 from J, leaving 17 bases between them. Germline values: CDR1 SGHRS, CDR2 YFSETQ. CDR3 nucleotide sequence: TGCGCCAGCAGCTTGTTATTCCAGGGGAAAGGCGAGCAGTACTTC. Residues: CASSLLFQGKGEQYF.

This chain uses TRBV12-5 with TRBJ1-2; a possible D gene is TRBD1 (6 bases). There are 13 residues in the CDR3. Germline V gene sequence: CDR1 LGHNT, CDR2 FRNRAP. The CDR3 DNA reads TGTGCCCTCTACGAGGGGGCTAACTATGGCTACACCTTC. It translates to CALYEGANYGYTF.

The table lists this clone with a count of one. The rearrangement links TRBV19 to TRBJ2-5; TRBD2 agrees at 8 bases. The germline V gene encodes CDR1 LNHDA and CDR2 SQIVND (reference sequence). The CDR3 loop spans 15 amino acids. Unmatched junction bases numbered 5, after V lost 0 bases and J lost 5 bases. DNA for the CDR3: TGTGCCAGTAGTATAGATCATCGGGGGGGGGAGACCCAGTACTTC. Its protein product is CASSIDHRGGETQYF.

V is TRBV3-1 (or the pseudogene TRBV3-2) and J is TRBJ1-3; D gene unclear. V was cut by 6 bases and J by 0 bases, with 15 bases left in between. Germline loops: CDR1 LGHDT, CDR2 YNNKEL (reference sequence). This CDR3 has 16 residues. CDR3 sequence (DNA): TGTGCCAGCAGTCCTACGATCTCCCTCTCTGGAAACACCATATATTTT. Residues: CASSPTISLSGNTIYF.

The chain is built from TRBV5-4 and TRBJ1-3; maybe TRBD1 (5 bases). The CDR3 consists of 16 residues. Germline-derived CDR1 and CDR2 are SGHNT and YYREEE (reference sequence). V dropped 4 bases and J dropped 0 bases, with 14 bases sitting between them. CDR3 amino acids: CASSRGLSFSGNTIYF. The CDR3 DNA sequence: TGTGCCAGCAGCAGGGGACTCTCTTTCTCTGGAAACACCATATATTTT. Combining the CDR3 with reference TRBV5-4 and TRBJ1-3 gives the whole variable domain ETGVTQSPTHLIKTRGQQVTLRCSSQSGHNTVSWYQQALGQGPQFIFQYYREEENGRGNFPPRFSGLQFPNYSSELNVNALELDDSALYLCASSRGLSFSGNTIYFGEGSWLTVV.

The CDR3 is CASSVGTGGREKLFF. The CDR3 DNA sequence: TGTGCCAGCAGCGTGGGCACAGGGGGCCGTGAAAAACTGTTTTTT. The chain is built from TRBV9 and TRBJ1-4; 9 bases agree with TRBD1. There are 15 residues in the CDR3. With 2 bases clipped from V and 7 bases from J, the junction kept 6 bases outside the gene matches. Germline V gene lookup returns CDR1 SGDLS and CDR2 YYNGEE.

The rearrangement uses TRBV18 and TRBJ2-7, with D hard to call. V was shortened by 0 bases and J by 0 bases, with 6 bases between the two germline ends. Germline-derived CDR1 and CDR2 are KGHSH and LQKENI. CDR3 length: 14 amino acids. Here the CDR3 reads CASSPPSGSYEQYF. The CDR3 coding sequence is TGTGCCAGCTCACCACCGTCGGGCTCCTACGAGCAGTACTTC.

The chain employs TRBV6-1 and TRBJ1-5; D may be TRBD1 (6 bases). Trimming took 1 base from V and 6 from J, leaving 16 bases between them. The germline V gene encodes CDR1 MNHNS and CDR2 SASEGT. The CDR3 loop spans 16 amino acids. As DNA, the CDR3 is TGTGCCAGCAGTGAAGTCACAGGGAGTTGGAGTCAGCCCCAGCATTTT. Translation gives CASSEVTGSWSQPQHF.